One and the same sample provided the 14 T cell receptor beta chains below, sequenced in a study of blood T cell repertoires in COVID-19. This table comes from immunoSEQ multiplex PCR, and its TCRdb copy is limited to in-frame clones, with some not included. The top ten clones hold 27% of a sample with hundreds of thousands of clones, around 80% of them seen once. Sequenced input: peripheral blood. The receptors here all came from a man aged 35-49 years with acute or convalescent COVID-19.

The rearrangement links TRBV7-6 to TRBJ2-7; D is uncertain. The germline gives CDR1 SGHVS, CDR2 FNYEAQ. Trimming pared 1 base from V and 4 bases from J, leaving 14 bases between. The CDR3 covers 15 residues. CDR3 nucleotides: TGTGCCAGCAGCTTAGAAAGCGATCCGTGGTACGAGCAGTACTTC. It yields the protein CASSLESDPWYEQYF.

The rearrangement joins TRBV5-4 to TRBJ1-1; 8 nucleotides line up with TRBD1. The V gene end was trimmed by 0 bases and the J gene end by 1 base; junction bases not matched to a gene: 2. The germline gives CDR1 SGHNT, CDR2 YYREEE (reference sequence). The CDR3 sequence is 15 residues long. The CDR3, as DNA: TGTGCCAGCAGCTTGGGACAGGGGACGAACACTGAAGCTTTCTTT. Translating gives CASSLGQGTNTEAFF.

The chain uses TRBV13 and TRBJ2-5; perhaps TRBD1 as D (5 bases). Germline V CDR1 and CDR2: PRHDT, FYEKMQ (reference sequence). The CDR3 totals 13 residues. V dropped 4 bases and J dropped 2 bases, with 8 bases sitting between them. The CDR3 DNA follows: TGTGCCAGCAGCTCGACAGAGCAAGAGACCCAGTACTTC. It encodes CASSSTEQETQYF.

The chain couples TRBV28 to TRBJ2-1, with a tentative D call TRBD2 (6 bases). CDR1 is MDHEN, CDR2 SYDVKM, per germline. V gave up 6 bases and J gave up 1 base, with 13 bases separating them. There are 15 residues in the CDR3. The CDR3 protein is CASSPWRESYNEQFF. The CDR3 bases are TGTGCCAGCAGCCCCTGGAGGGAATCCTACAATGAGCAGTTCTTC. The whole variable domain, remainder taken from reference TRBV28 and TRBJ2-1, is DVKVTQSSRYLVKRTGEKVFLECVQDMDHENMFWYRQDPGLGLRLIYFSYDVKMKEKGDIPEGYSVSREKKERFSLILESASTNQTSMYLCASSPWRESYNEQFFGPGTRLTVL.

The genes are TRBV6-5 and TRBJ1-5; 10 positions agree with TRBD1. V lost 6 bases, J lost 7 bases, and 6 bases stayed unmatched. The CDR3 extends over 14 amino acids. CDR1 is MNHEY, CDR2 SVGAGI, per germline. The CDR3 sequence: CASRTDRGHQPQHF. As DNA, the CDR3 is TGTGCCAGCAGAACCGACAGGGGGCACCAGCCCCAGCATTTT.

The chain combines TRBV3-1 (or the pseudogene TRBV3-2) with TRBJ1-2; no firm D call. The CDR3 sequence is 13 residues long. Germline V gene lookup returns CDR1 LGHDT and CDR2 YNNKEL (reference sequence). V gave up 1 base and J gave up 8 bases, with 11 bases separating them. The CDR3 reads CASSQGQTLGYTF. Written as DNA, the CDR3 is TGTGCCAGCAGCCAAGGCCAGACTCTGGGCTACACCTTC.

The genes are TRBV6-5 and TRBJ1-4; 7 bases map to TRBD1. This CDR3 contains 15 residues. The junction had 2 bases not matched to a gene; V was cut back by 4 bases and J by 0 bases. The germline V gene encodes CDR1 MNHEY and CDR2 SVGAGI. CDR3 protein: CASSLQGPTNEKLFF. The CDR3 coding sequence is TGTGCCAGCAGTTTACAGGGGCCAACTAATGAAAAACTGTTTTTT.

The gene calls are TRBV19 and TRBJ2-1, with 7 bases matching TRBD2. With V trimmed by 2 bases and J by 7 bases, 5 bases remained unmatched. This CDR3 spans 14 amino acids. Germline assignment: CDR1 LNHDA and CDR2 SQIVND (reference sequence). The CDR3, as DNA: TGTGCCAGTAGTATATCACTAGCGAGGAATGAGCAGTTCTTC. As protein: CASSISLARNEQFF.

This chain links TRBV4-1 with TRBJ1-6; a possible D gene is TRBD1 (6 bases). The CDR3 is made up of 15 amino acids. Germline V gives CDR1 MGHRA, CDR2 YSYEKL. The V gene lost 4 bases and the J gene lost 12 bases, with 19 bases spanning the gap. CDR3: CASSPPGTRVGPLHF. CDR3 nucleotides: TGCGCCAGCAGCCCCCCCGGGACACGGGTTGGACCCCTCCACTTT.

This clone was recorded once. The chain has TRBV30 and TRBJ2-5, with D unresolved. CDR1 and CDR2 from the germline V gene are GTSNPN and SVGIG (reference sequence). The CDR3 spans 12 residues. Trimming took 2 bases from V and 4 from J, leaving 8 bases between them. The CDR3 spells CAWSFMRETQYF. The CDR3 region has the DNA TGTGCCTGGAGTTTTATGAGAGAGACCCAGTACTTC.

The J gene is TRBJ2-3, the V gene TRBV27, with D possibly TRBD1 on 5 matching bases. Germline CDR1 MNHEY, CDR2 SMNVEV (reference sequence). Trimming took off 6 bases at V and 2 bases at J, with 15 bases between the two ends. There are 15 residues in the CDR3. The CDR3 bases are TGTGCCAGCAGCCAAACAGGACGCAACACAGATACGCAGTATTTT. This translates into CASSQTGRNTDTQYF.

This clone has just one count. A read error may account for a junction end that differs from germline. The chain employs TRBV5-1 and TRBJ2-7; TRBD2 agrees at 14 bases. The CDR3 is 15 amino acids. Germline V gives CDR1 SGHRS, CDR2 YFSETQ. This CDR3 is CASSLGLAGDYEQYF. Here the CDR3 DNA reads TGCGCCAGCAGTTTGGGACTAGCGGGAGATTACGAGCAGTACTTC.

The J gene is TRBJ1-1, the V gene TRBV23-1, with D unresolved. TRBV23-1 is an ORF, and what it does is uncertain. Trimming took 0 bases from V and 8 from J, leaving 13 bases between them. This CDR3 is 14 amino acids long. The CDR3 DNA sequence: TGCGCCAGCAGTCAATCAGAGGGTATAGTGGAAGCTTTCTTT. It is translated as CASSQSEGIVEAFF.

The V gene is TRBV25-1, the J gene TRBJ1-5, with a tentative D call TRBD1 (6 bases). V lost 5 bases to trimming and J lost 5 bases, with 10 bases between them. The CDR3 sequence is 13 residues long. Germline CDR1 reads MGHDK; CDR2 reads SYGVNS. CDR3 region: CASSQGQYQPQHF. CDR3 DNA sequence: TGTGCCAGCAGTCAGGGACAATATCAGCCCCAGCATTTT.